This T cell receptor (beta chain) is from a study of T-cell reconstitution after alpha-beta-depleted transplantation in children. This clonotype showed up many times. The target antigen is unknown. A TCRbeta library incorporating unique molecular identifiers was prepared. TCRdb analysed the PCR reads with MiXCR anew, one entry per CDR3 protein. Of 100,000 or so distinct CDR3 sequences in the sample, about 7.5% are singletons; the top ten hold less than 20%. V was shortened by 3 bases and J by 4 bases, with 10 bases between the two germline ends. There are 13 residues in the CDR3. The study, taken as a whole, reports: Counts and diversity of T cells one year after transplant came mostly from newly produced T cells.

Specimen: PBMCs, collected before TCRalphabeta/CD19-depleted stem cell transplant. The chain links TRBV12-3 or TRBV12-4 to TRBJ2-7; no clear D. This clonotype originated in a boy under 10 years old with acute lymphoblastic leukemia, due to receive a stem cell transplant. CDR3 DNA: TGTGCCAGCAGTTTTATCAAGCCTTACGAGCAGTACTTC. Encoded protein: CASSFIKPYEQYF.